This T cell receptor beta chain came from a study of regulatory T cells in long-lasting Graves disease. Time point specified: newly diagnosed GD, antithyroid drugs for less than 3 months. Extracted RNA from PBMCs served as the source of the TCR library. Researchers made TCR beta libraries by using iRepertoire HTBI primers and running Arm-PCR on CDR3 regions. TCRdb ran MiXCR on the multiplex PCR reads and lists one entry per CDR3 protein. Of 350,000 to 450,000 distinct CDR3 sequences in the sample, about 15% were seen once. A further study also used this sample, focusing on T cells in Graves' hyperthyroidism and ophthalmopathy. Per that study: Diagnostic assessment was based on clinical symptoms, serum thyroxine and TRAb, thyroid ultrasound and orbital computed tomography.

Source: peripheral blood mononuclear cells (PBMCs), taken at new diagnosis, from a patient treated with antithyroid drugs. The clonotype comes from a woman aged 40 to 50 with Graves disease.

CDR3 sequence: CASRIQENTGELFF. The CDR3 DNA follows: TGCGCCAGCAGAATACAGGAGAACACCGGGGAGCTGTTTTTT. The J gene is TRBJ2-2, the V gene TRBV4-1; D is perhaps TRBD1 (5 bases). Germline lookup yields CDR1 MGHRA and CDR2 YSYEKL. With 6 bases removed from V and 1 base from J, the gap between germline ends came to 9 bases. The length of the CDR3 is 14 residues.